This T cell receptor (beta chain) was captured by sequencing in a study of blood T cells in healthy people across ages (dated by TCRdb to about 2015). Regarding the research as a whole: In model experiments, template switching captured about one uniquely barcoded TCR beta cDNA molecule for every two T cells. Age-related changes in TCR beta repertoire diversity were measured in the study by deep sequencing normalized with unique cDNA molecular identifiers. The donors were split into four age groups: young (average 16 years), middle-aged (roughly 42), aged (about 62) and long-lived (about 74). To avoid experimental bias, donors of different ages were randomly spread across the sequencing lanes. Using the same blood draw, the study looked at two additional independent replicas of 1 million unique cDNA reads for two donors, one aged 18 to 30 and the other aged 80 or older.

Donors were 39 systemically healthy Caucasian individuals from Russia aged roughly 6 to 90 years. About 9.6 milliliters of peripheral blood were collected from each donor into EDTA-treated Vacutainer tubes. PBMCs were isolated by Ficoll-Paque density-gradient centrifugation, with at least 7 million obtained per sample. Trizol reagent was used to extract total RNA from PBMCs, with at least 6 micrograms per sample. The percentages of naive CD45RAhigh/CD27high T cells were determined by flow cytometry on a PBMC aliquot from every donor. The protocol used for the library was 5' RACE. Sequencing relied on an Illumina HiSeq 2500. A second about 7 to 11 cycle PCR used a sample-barcoded 5' primer and a J-beta primer mix. Each TCR beta cDNA molecule received a unique molecular identifier from a template-switch 5' adaptor carrying 12 random nucleotides. Each sample yielded at least 3 million CDR3-containing paired-end reads. All of the RNA was converted into first-strand cDNA using the Mint cDNA synthesis kit, with a TRBC-specific oligonucleotide serving as the primer. After uracil-DNA glycosylase treatment, a first 18-cycle PCR used universal primers M1SS and BC2_uni_R on all cDNA. Per the original workflow: Normalization of each sample was performed by random selection of 1 million high-quality reads, each carrying a distinct molecular identifier. Reads with shared molecular identifiers were discarded instead of being binned into consensus sequences. CDR3 identification, clonotype clustering and error correction used MiTCR with a Q25 quality threshold and the strictest error-elimination algorithm. A nonparametric unseen species model with Euler transformation was used to estimate lower-bound total TCR beta diversity. TCRdb's own reprocessing of the public reads used fastp at Q25 and MiXCR and kept productive beta chains. Rows merge per CDR3 protein into single entries with the most common DNA and genes. The V and J calls and clone size are TCRdb's, not the authors'. This sample is represented by 1,300,000 or so distinct CDR3 sequences; roughly 60% of them were singletons. The ten largest clones capture over 5% of the sample.

Broad study findings and their caveats: Compared with the aged group, the long-lived group had more naive CD4+ T cells, fewer expanded clones and increased TCR diversity, suggesting age selection. There was a strong correlation between observed TCR beta diversity and the percentage of naive T cells measured by flow cytometry. Observed TCR beta diversity per million T cells fell roughly linearly with age, and a significant reduction was already apparent by age about 38. Since profiling was done on bulk unsorted PBMCs, naive and antigen-experienced compartments could not be conclusively compared. Estimates of total diversity based on one million sequenced T cells were regarded as lower bounds and as underestimates. Because donor CMV infection status was unknown, age-related changes in expanded clonotypes were potentially confounded.

A note on this clonotype: No antigen is known for it. No clone much larger than this one lies a single base away; base qualities are absent.

Reading the germline V gene (reference sequence) gives CDR1 LGHDT and CDR2 YNNKEL. Spanning cysteine to phenylalanine, the CDR3 consists of 15 amino acids. The kept DNA is CDR3 alone, 45 bases in frame from the first base. V loses 5 bases, J loses 3 bases, and the germline ends lie 14 bases apart. Sequenced material: blood. The sequence was obtained from a man aged 18 to 29 in good health. The rearrangement joined TRBV3-1 to TRBJ1-5, with the D gene not clear enough to name. The nucleotide sequence is given as TGTGCCAGCAGCTCTCTCCTAGGTCCCAATCAGCCCCAGCATTTT. Translated, this gives CASSSLLGPNQPQHF.